A selection of T cell receptor beta chains follows, all from one sample in a study of regulatory T cells in long-lasting Graves disease. TCRdb analysed the multiplex PCR reads with MiXCR anew, one entry per CDR3 protein. There are 320,000 or so distinct CDR3 sequences in the sample; 18% occur only once, and 38% lies in the top ten. The sample was peripheral blood mononuclear cells (PBMCs), taken at new diagnosis, from a patient treated with antithyroid drugs. The receptors come from a female donor with Graves disease. The conserved cysteine and the conserved F or W are not part of the CDR3 here. Fields, in order: CDR3 protein, clone size, V gene. The size of a clone is reported for some rows only, either as once, few or many, or as a class for expanded clones.

ASSYDRGPEETQY many TRBV11-2
ASSSKLLAGVPLSYEQY - TRBV6-5
ASSRLVIETQY few TRBV5-6
ASSIRTWFIAYEQY many TRBV19
ASTPALGLAGGLYNEQF many TRBV6-1
ASSQGAGRQPQH - TRBV19
SVASGHGYT many TRBV29-1
ASTQDSRASLDNQPQH many TRBV2
ASRGGLAKNIQY many TRBV5-1
ASSLSTSGLYEQY many TRBV27
ASSVSYNEQF many TRBV19
AISELIEGNTEAF many TRBV10-3
SAGPEAF - TRBV20-1
ATSRERLESADAF - TRBV15
ASSLPPGTGYGYT once TRBV28
ASSPLAGSSYEQY many TRBV19
ASSLRTGGNGYT many TRBV28
ATSGPGQGGEKLF many TRBV24-1
AISDDLKAGNYGYT many TRBV10-3
AITRTGELF many TRBV2